Below are 18 T cell receptor beta chains sequenced from a single sample in a study of blood T cell repertoires in COVID-19. The data were produced by immunoSEQ multiplex PCR, yet TCRdb's version contains in-frame clones alone and is incomplete. The sample has a few hundred thousand clones, approximately 90% seen once; the top ten hold around 3%. Sequenced: peripheral blood. These TCRs come from a woman in her twenties or thirties with active or convalescent COVID-19.

The chain links TRBV5-1 to TRBJ2-7; TRBD2 matches 8 bases. This CDR3 has 17 amino acids. V lost 0 bases, J lost 0 bases, and 8 bases stayed unmatched. Germline lookup yields CDR1 SGHRS and CDR2 YFSETQ. The CDR3 reads CASSLGGRLASSYEQYF. DNA for the CDR3: TGCGCCAGCAGCTTGGGCGGCCGACTAGCGAGCTCCTACGAGCAGTACTTC.

This rearrangement joins TRBV7-9 to TRBJ1-2; perhaps TRBD1 as D (5 bases). The CDR3 totals 14 residues. The germline CDR1 and CDR2 sequences are SEHNR and FQNEAQ (reference sequence). V shed 5 bases and J shed 3 bases, with 13 bases lying between them. CDR3 region: CASSASGGDYGYTF. As DNA, the CDR3 is TGTGCCAGCAGCGCCTCCGGGGGGGACTATGGCTACACCTTC.

The chain links TRBV30 to TRBJ2-5; 11 bases line up with TRBD2. The CDR3 contains 16 residues. The V and J ends lost 1 base and 7 bases, in that order; junction bases with no gene match: 11. Germline V gene lookup returns CDR1 GTSNPN and CDR2 SVGIG (reference sequence). The CDR3 bases are TGTGCCTGGAGTGGGACTAGCGGGCAACCAAGGGGGACCCAGTACTTC. This codes for CAWSGTSGQPRGTQYF.

This clone was detected only a few times. The rearrangement links TRBV13 to TRBJ1-3; 10 nucleotides match TRBD1. The V and J ends lost 5 bases and 7 bases, in that order; junction bases with no gene match: 5. This CDR3 spans 14 amino acids. The germline V gene has CDR1 PRHDT and CDR2 FYEKMQ (reference sequence). This CDR3 is CASSRRDRGNTIYF. CDR3 coding DNA: TGTGCCAGCAGCCGACGGGACAGGGGTAACACCATATATTTT.

The chain links TRBV29-1 to TRBJ2-3, with TRBD2 identical over 9 bases. The CDR3 is made up of 18 amino acids. The V gene end was trimmed by 5 bases and the J gene end by 2 bases; junction bases not matched to a gene: 17. Germline-derived CDR1 and CDR2 are SQVTM and ANQGSEA. CDR3 protein: CSVYVRASGAQYTDTQYF. CDR3 nucleotide sequence: TGCAGCGTTTATGTGCGGGCTAGCGGGGCCCAGTACACAGATACGCAGTATTTT.

As DNA, the CDR3 is TGTGCCACTTCAGAACATAGCGGGGGGGCCGCGGATACGCAGTATTTT. It codes for CATSEHSGGAADTQYF. V usage is TRBV10-3 and J usage is TRBJ2-3; 11 bases fit TRBD2. The CDR3 is made up of 16 amino acids. J lost 6 bases, V lost 10 bases, and 15 bases had no gene match. Germline CDR1 reads ENHRY; CDR2 reads SYGVKD.

This rearrangement joins TRBV15 to TRBJ1-1; D gene unclear. The germline V and J ends were trimmed by 0 bases and 3 bases, with 8 bases remaining between them. The CDR3 has 14 amino acids. Germline loops: CDR1 LNHNV, CDR2 YYDKDF (reference sequence). The CDR3 DNA is TGTGCCACCAGCAGAGATATCCAGTACACTGAAGCTTTCTTT. Translation: CATSRDIQYTEAFF.

The chain links TRBV27 to TRBJ2-3, with 9 bases aligning to TRBD1. CDR3 size: 14 residues. The germline V gene encodes CDR1 MNHEY and CDR2 SMNVEV (reference sequence). V was pared by 6 bases and J by 1 base, with 2 bases of the junction left unmatched. The CDR3 is CASSRDRGTDTQYF. The CDR3 DNA reads as TGTGCCAGCAGCCGGGACAGGGGCACAGATACGCAGTATTTT.

This chain joins TRBV5-1 and TRBJ1-3; D perhaps matches TRBD1 (5 bases). From germline, CDR1 is SGHRS and CDR2 YFSETQ. This CDR3 has 14 residues. V lost 0 bases and J lost 7, with 11 bases in between. CDR3 protein: CASSLGQGGNTIYF. DNA for the CDR3: TGCGCCAGCAGCTTGGGGCAGGGTGGGAACACCATATATTTT.

This clone is a singleton in its sample. The chain carries TRBV4-3 and TRBJ2-7, with a tentative D call TRBD1 (5 bases). Per germline, CDR1 LGHNA and CDR2 YSLEER. The CDR3 has 14 amino acids. V lost 0 bases, J lost 6 bases, and 12 bases lay in between. The CDR3 DNA follows: TGCGCCAGCAGCCAAGAAGGTAGGGGTACCGAGCAGTACTTC. Translating it yields CASSQEGRGTEQYF.

The chain uses TRBV5-1 and TRBJ1-1, with 8 bases that match TRBD1. The CDR3 has 15 residues. Germline V gives CDR1 SGHRS, CDR2 YFSETQ. V shed 1 base, J shed 4 bases, and the junction held 6 bases outside the gene matches. CDR3 residues: CASSLSPGGGTEAFF. In nucleotides, the CDR3 is TGCGCCAGCAGCTTGAGTCCAGGGGGCGGCACTGAAGCTTTCTTT.

This sequence joins TRBV7-6 and TRBJ2-7, with a possible D match to TRBD1 (5 bases). Looked up from germline, CDR1 is SGHVS and CDR2 is FNYEAQ. The V and J ends lost 5 bases and 3 bases respectively, with 17 bases between them. The CDR3 runs to 15 residues. The CDR3 coding sequence is TGTGCCAGCAGCCCAGAGGCAGGGAAGAACTACGAGCAGTACTTC. It specifies CASSPEAGKNYEQYF.

The chain has TRBV25-1 and TRBJ1-2; 8 positions match TRBD1. The germline V gene has CDR1 MGHDK and CDR2 SYGVNS. With 2 bases clipped from V and 8 bases from J, the junction kept 16 bases outside the gene matches. CDR3 length: 17 residues. CDR3 amino acids: CASSETPGQGAREGYTF. As DNA, the CDR3 is TGTGCCAGCAGTGAAACCCCCGGCCAGGGGGCCCGTGAGGGCTACACCTTC.

The chain has TRBV5-1 and TRBJ1-2; D perhaps matches TRBD1 (6 bases). CDR1 SGHRS and CDR2 YFSETQ come from the germline V gene. The CDR3 is 13 amino acids. Trimming left V 0 bases short and J 9 bases short, with 12 bases between. The CDR3 DNA reads as TGCGCCAGCAGCTTGGCAGGGGCTGCGAGCTACACCTTC. This sequence encodes CASSLAGAASYTF.

The chain is built from TRBV24-1 and TRBJ2-1; TRBD1 is a possible D gene (5 bases). V was cut by 4 bases and J by 3 bases, with 9 bases left in between. Germline loops: CDR1 KGHDR, CDR2 SFDVKD. The CDR3 totals 14 residues. CDR3 protein: CATSDPDSYNEQFF. The CDR3 DNA is TGTGCCACCAGTGACCCTGACAGCTACAATGAGCAGTTCTTC.

The CDR3 DNA reads TGTGCCAGCACCGGCTCTCAACAGGGTGGTGATTCACCCCTCCACTTT. This gives the protein CASTGSQQGGDSPLHF. The chain has TRBV5-4 and TRBJ1-6; the D gene is possibly TRBD1 (6 bases). V was trimmed by 6 bases and J by 8 bases, leaving 21 bases between them. Germline CDR1 SGHNT, CDR2 YYREEE (reference sequence). The CDR3 has 16 residues.

The chain uses TRBV11-2 and TRBJ1-5; D remains ambiguous. Germline lookup yields CDR1 SGHAT and CDR2 FQNNGV. Trimming pared 2 bases from V and 0 bases from J, leaving 20 bases between. This CDR3 spans 19 amino acids. CDR3 region: CASSLSARRRTISNQPQHF. The CDR3 coding sequence is TGTGCCAGCAGCTTATCGGCCCGGCGGAGGACTATTAGCAATCAGCCCCAGCATTTT.

This CDR3 reads CASTRTGDGGYTF. CDR3 sequence (DNA): TGTGCCAGCACGCGGACAGGGGATGGTGGCTACACCTTC. The chain joins TRBV5-4 to TRBJ1-2; the match to TRBD1 covers 9 bases. Germline V gene sequence: CDR1 SGHNT, CDR2 YYREEE (reference sequence). J gave up 7 bases and V 6 bases, and 7 bases lay outside the gene matches. The CDR3 contains 13 residues.